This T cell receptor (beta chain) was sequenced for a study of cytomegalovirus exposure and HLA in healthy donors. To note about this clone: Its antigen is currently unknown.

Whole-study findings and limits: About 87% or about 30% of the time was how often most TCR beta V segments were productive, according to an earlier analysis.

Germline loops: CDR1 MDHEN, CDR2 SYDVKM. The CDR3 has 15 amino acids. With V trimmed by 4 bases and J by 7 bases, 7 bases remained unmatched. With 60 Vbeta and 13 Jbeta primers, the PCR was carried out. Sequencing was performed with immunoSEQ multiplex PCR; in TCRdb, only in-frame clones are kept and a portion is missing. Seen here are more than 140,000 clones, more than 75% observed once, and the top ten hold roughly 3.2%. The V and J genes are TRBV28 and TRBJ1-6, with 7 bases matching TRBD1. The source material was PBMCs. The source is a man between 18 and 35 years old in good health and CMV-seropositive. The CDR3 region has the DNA TGTGCCAGCAGTTGGTGGACAGGCCCCAATTCACCCCTCCACTTT. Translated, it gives CASSWWTGPNSPLHF.